These T cell receptor beta chains were read from a single sample in a study of T cells in Graves' hyperthyroidism and ophthalmopathy. TCRdb re-called the multiplex PCR reads through MiXCR, storing one row per CDR3 protein. The sample contains more than 550,000 distinct CDR3 sequences, 17% of which appear only once. Sequenced material: blood. Every receptor here comes from a man aged 50 to 60 with Graves' hyperthyroidism. Each CDR3 is given with its conserved first and last residue. Fields, in order: V gene, J gene, D gene, clone size, CDR3 protein, CDR3 DNA. D genes are given only for firm matches. Expanded clones are given a class, and other clones once, few, many or no size at all.

TRBV28	TRBJ2-7	TRBD2	many	CASSPSLRGTIYEQYF	TGTGCCAGCAGCCCCTCCCTCAGAGGGACTATATACGAGCAGTACTTC
TRBV7-6	TRBJ2-1	.	many	CASSLYAGLSSYNEQFF	TGTGCCAGCAGCTTATATGCGGGGCTGAGCTCCTACAATGAGCAGTTCTTC
TRBV4-3	TRBJ1-6	.	few	CASSQDPGNPNSPLHF	TGCGCCAGCAGCCAAGATCCGGGGAACCCTAATTCACCCCTCCACTTT
TRBV27	TRBJ1-6	.	many	CASSYGGVNSPLHF	TGTGCCAGCAGTTATGGGGGGGTTAATTCACCCCTCCACTTT
TRBV7-9	TRBJ2-3	.	.	CASSLRSTGTADTQYF	TGTGCCAGCAGCTTACGGAGTACGGGAACGGCAGATACGCAGTATTTT
TRBV19	TRBJ1-3	.	.	CASSANQGYSGNTIYF	TGTGCCAGTAGTGCCAATCAGGGGTACTCTGGAAACACCATATATTTT
TRBV5-1	TRBJ2-1	TRBD2	many	CASISGSEGNEQFF	TGCGCCAGCATTAGCGGGAGTGAGGGCAATGAGCAGTTCTTC
TRBV12-3/TRBV12-4	TRBJ2-7	TRBD2	many	CASSRGLAESYEQYF	TGTGCCAGCAGTCGGGGACTAGCGGAGTCCTACGAGCAGTACTTC
TRBV5-6	TRBJ2-2	TRBD2	once	CASSWGLAVTGELFF	TGTGCCAGCAGCTGGGGACTAGCGGTCACCGGGGAGCTGTTTTTT
TRBV6-1	TRBJ1-2	.	many	CASSERVNYGYTF	TGTGCCAGCAGTGAAAGGGTTAACTATGGCTACACCTTC
TRBV10-2	TRBJ2-7	TRBD1	many	CAIRTGKSYEQYF	TGCGCCATTAGGACAGGGAAGAGCTACGAGCAGTACTTC
TRBV12-3/TRBV12-4	TRBJ1-4	TRBD1	.	CASRRGTDEKPFF	TGTGCCAGCAGACGAGGGACAGACGAAAAACCGTTTTTT
TRBV5-6	TRBJ2-1	TRBD2	few	CASSLRLAGALRSYNEQFF	TGTGCCAGCAGCTTAAGACTAGCGGGAGCTTTGCGCTCCTACAATGAGCAGTTCTTC
TRBV28	TRBJ1-4	TRBD1	.	CASSLAGQSNEKLFF	TGTGCCAGCAGTTTAGCGGGACAGTCTAATGAAAAACTGTTTTTT
TRBV28	TRBJ1-2	TRBD1	many	CASSLPSGTGGGYTF	TGTGCCAGCAGTTTACCCTCCGGGACAGGGGGTGGCTACACCTTC
TRBV20-1	TRBJ2-3	.	.	CSARARLRHVGADTQYF	TGCAGTGCTAGGGCCCGACTCCGTCATGTTGGCGCAGATACGCAGTATTTT
TRBV18	TRBJ2-3	.	many	CASSPPDTTDTQYF	TGTGCCAGCTCACCACCGGACACCACAGATACGCAGTATTTT
TRBV19	TRBJ1-2	TRBD1	few	CATTTGREDGYTF	TGTGCCACGACGACAGGGAGGGAGGATGGCTACACCTTC
TRBV9	TRBJ1-5	.	many	CASSVDDSRYQPQHF	TGTGCCAGCAGCGTAGACGATTCGAGGTATCAGCCCCAGCATTTT
TRBV12-3/TRBV12-4	TRBJ1-1	.	many	CASSLTVVSTEAFF	TGTGCCAGCTCCCTGACCGTTGTGAGCACTGAAGCTTTCTTT